The next 28 T cell receptor beta chains were all read from a single sample in a study of cytomegalovirus exposure and HLA in healthy donors. The PCR had 60 Vbeta and 13 Jbeta primers. Produced via immunoSEQ multiplex PCR; TCRdb's table is partial and in-frame only. The sample consists of 85,000 to 130,000 clones, more than 60% of them appearing once. The specimen was PBMCs. Receptors were obtained from a man in his forties in good health and CMV-seronegative.

This clone occurred a few times. The genes are TRBV4-1 and TRBJ2-1; 13 positions match TRBD2. From germline, CDR1 is MGHRA and CDR2 YSYEKL. This CDR3 spans 14 amino acids. V lost 3 bases, J lost 7 bases, and 0 bases stayed unmatched. The CDR3 protein is CASSQGLAGNEQFF. CDR3 bases: TGCGCCAGCAGCCAGGGACTAGCGGGGAATGAGCAGTTCTTC.

The chain couples TRBV5-6 to TRBJ2-3; TRBD1 might be the D (6 bases). This CDR3 is built from 17 residues. Germline V gene data show CDR1 as SGHDT and CDR2 as YYEEEE. V gave up 3 bases and J gave up 0 bases, with 17 bases separating them. CDR3 sequence reads: CASSSLGWQGSTDTQYF. Written as DNA, the CDR3 is TGTGCCAGCAGCTCCCTTGGTTGGCAGGGGAGCACAGATACGCAGTATTTT.

This clone is a singleton in its sample. V gene TRBV5-6 combines with J gene TRBJ2-5; 10 positions agree with TRBD1. Unmatched junction bases numbered 11, after V lost 4 bases and J lost 5 bases. The CDR3 covers 16 residues. Germline CDR1 reads SGHDT; CDR2 reads YYEEEE. Written as DNA, the CDR3 is TGTGCCAGCAGCCTTACCCGACAGGGGGCTAGGGAGACCCAGTACTTC. Protein: CASSLTRQGARETQYF.

CDR3 region: CASSHVGRGVAGDTQYF. As DNA, the CDR3 is TGTGCCAGCAGCCATGTGGGGCGGGGGGTAGCCGGAGATACGCAGTATTTT. The chain couples TRBV5-6 to TRBJ2-3; 8 nucleotides match TRBD2. The germline V gene encodes CDR1 SGHDT and CDR2 YYEEEE. The V segment lost 4 bases and the J segment 5 bases; nucleotides outside the gene matches: 15. The CDR3 is 17 residues long.

This clone was seen only once. V is TRBV29-1 and J is TRBJ2-7; 8 nucleotides line up with TRBD2. CDR3 length equals 13 residues. J was trimmed by 7 bases and V by 5 bases; bases with no gene match: 10. CDR1 and CDR2 (germline): SQVTM, ANQGSEA. DNA of the CDR3: TGCAGCGTTCGGAGCGGGGGAGAGGGGGAGCAGTACTTC. It translates to CSVRSGGEGEQYF.

This rearrangement joins TRBV7-9 to TRBJ1-1, with a weak D call TRBD1 (6 bases). Germline CDR1 SEHNR, CDR2 FQNEAQ (reference sequence). This CDR3 spans 11 amino acids. V was shortened by 8 bases and J by 5 bases, with 9 bases between the two germline ends. This chain's CDR3 is CASGRGTEAFF. The CDR3 region has the DNA TGTGCCAGCGGAAGGGGGACTGAAGCTTTCTTT.

The chain is built from TRBV6-1 and TRBJ2-1, with D possibly TRBD2 on 6 matching bases. There are 15 residues in the CDR3. With 2 bases removed from V and 8 bases from J, the gap between germline ends came to 16 bases. CDR1 is MNHNS, CDR2 SASEGT, per germline. CDR3 DNA sequence: TGTGCCAGCAGTGAACCGGGCGGGGCCAGAGATGAGCAGTTCTTC. It specifies CASSEPGGARDEQFF.

This rearrangement joins TRBV19 to TRBJ1-2; D not resolved. Trimming took 6 bases from V and 8 from J, leaving 16 bases between them. The V gene's germline CDR1 is LNHDA and CDR2 SQIVND (reference sequence). The CDR3 covers 13 residues. The CDR3 coding sequence is TGTGCCAGTAGACCTAGAGGGTCCGACGGCTACACCTTC. Its translation: CASRPRGSDGYTF.

The chain couples TRBV5-1 to TRBJ2-5, with a weak D call TRBD1 (6 bases). The CDR3 is made up of 14 amino acids. Germline values: CDR1 SGHRS, CDR2 YFSETQ. Between the trimmed V and J ends, which lost 4 bases and 1 base, there was a span of 11 bases. DNA for the CDR3: TGCGCCAGCAGCGCAGGGGACACCCAAGAGACCCAGTACTTC. Protein: CASSAGDTQETQYF.

V and J are TRBV5-1 and TRBJ2-5; the match to TRBD2 covers 9 bases. From germline, CDR1 is SGHRS and CDR2 YFSETQ. V lost 2 bases and J lost 3; bases outside the gene matches: 8. CDR3 length: 16 residues. CDR3 loop: CASSLAGGRTEETQYF. DNA of the CDR3: TGCGCCAGCAGCTTAGCGGGGGGTAGAACCGAAGAGACCCAGTACTTC.

This chain links TRBV19 with TRBJ2-7; a weak D match, TRBD1 (5 bases). The V end lost 2 bases, the J end lost 2 bases, and 13 bases lay between the germline ends. The germline V gene encodes CDR1 LNHDA and CDR2 SQIVND (reference sequence). The CDR3 spans 15 residues. CDR3 sequence (DNA): TGTGCCAGTAGTATAAAGTTCGGCAGGGCCTACGAGCAGTACTTC. Translated, it gives CASSIKFGRAYEQYF.

The chain is built from TRBV5-1 and TRBJ2-5; possible D gene TRBD1, 6 bases. Germline values: CDR1 SGHRS, CDR2 YFSETQ. Trimming removed 0 bases from V and 6 bases from J, with 12 bases in between. CDR3 length equals 14 residues. The CDR3 DNA reads as TGCGCCAGCAGCTTGGTCCTGGGGGCGAAGACCCAGTACTTC. Amino acid sequence: CASSLVLGAKTQYF.

V usage is TRBV6-5 and J usage is TRBJ2-7; TRBD2 agrees at 8 bases. The CDR3 has 13 amino acids. After removal of 7 bases from V and 7 bases from J, the junction contained 9 bases not matched to a gene. In germline, CDR1 is MNHEY, CDR2 SVGAGI. CDR3 in amino acids: CASTPGGAREQYF. The CDR3 DNA follows: TGTGCCAGCACCCCGGGGGGGGCGCGTGAGCAGTACTTC.

The J gene is TRBJ1-3, the V gene TRBV7-6, with TRBD1 identical over 11 bases. Germline CDR1 SGHVS, CDR2 FNYEAQ. The ends lost 3 bases at V and 3 bases at J; junction bases unmatched: 7. CDR3 length equals 17 residues. CDR3 sequence: CASSLNPGQGGGNTIYF. The DNA of the CDR3 is TGTGCCAGCAGCTTGAACCCGGGACAGGGGGGTGGAAACACCATATATTTT.

The rearrangement joins TRBV4-2 to TRBJ1-6; D uncertain. The CDR3 loop spans 16 amino acids. Germline-derived CDR1 and CDR2 are LGHNA and YNFKEQ. V shed 4 bases and J shed 6 bases, with 16 bases lying between them. CDR3 region: CASSRLPKEANSPLHF. As DNA, the CDR3 is TGTGCCAGCAGCCGCTTGCCCAAAGAAGCTAATTCACCCCTCCACTTT.

V is TRBV4-1 and J is TRBJ1-5; the match to TRBD1 covers 8 bases. V shed 1 base, J shed 5 bases, and the junction held 4 bases outside the gene matches. The CDR3 runs 15 residues. Germline V gives CDR1 MGHRA, CDR2 YSYEKL. CDR3 bases: TGCGCCAGCAGCCAAGTTCAACAGGGGGATCAGCCCCAGCATTTT. It specifies CASSQVQQGDQPQHF.

V and J are TRBV28 and TRBJ2-7; D possibly corresponds to TRBD1 (5 bases). The V end lost 4 bases, the J end lost 1 base, and 14 bases lay between the germline ends. Per the germline V gene, CDR1 is MDHEN and CDR2 is SYDVKM. The length of the CDR3 is 15 residues. The CDR3: CASSSWFRVSYEQYF. The CDR3 bases are TGTGCCAGCAGTTCCTGGTTCAGGGTTTCCTACGAGCAGTACTTC.

The chain is built from TRBV14 and TRBJ2-3, with 9 nucleotides matching TRBD2. The V segment lost 4 bases and the J segment 5 bases; nucleotides outside the gene matches: 10. The CDR3 consists of 16 residues. CDR1 and CDR2 from the germline V gene are SGHDN and FVKESK. The CDR3, as DNA: TGTGCCAGCAGCCCACTAGGGCGGGGGGGCTTAGATACGCAGTATTTT. Encoded protein: CASSPLGRGGLDTQYF.

The chain has TRBV10-1 and TRBJ1-4; D remains unclear. CDR1 is WNHNN and CDR2 is SYGVQD in the germline V gene (reference sequence). The CDR3 length is 15 residues. Trimming took off 0 bases at V and 0 bases at J, with 5 bases between the two ends. The CDR3 DNA reads as TGCGCCAGCAGTGAGTCACGGGCAACTAATGAAAAACTGTTTTTT. Translating it yields CASSESRATNEKLFF.

This sequence joins TRBV7-6 and TRBJ1-1; the match to TRBD1 covers 7 bases. After removal of 4 bases from V and 3 bases from J, the junction contained 5 bases not matched to a gene. This CDR3 has 14 residues. CDR1 is SGHVS, CDR2 FNYEAQ, per germline. CDR3 DNA sequence: TGTGCCAGCAGCTCCCGGGACAGATACACTGAAGCTTTCTTT. This encodes CASSSRDRYTEAFF. The full variable domain, in which reference TRBV7-6 and TRBJ1-1 provide the parts outside the CDR3, is GAGVSQSPRYKVTKRGQDVALRCDPISGHVSLYWYRQALGQGPEFLTYFNYEAQQDKSGLPNDRFSAERPEGSISTLTIQRTEQRDSAMYRCASSSRDRYTEAFFGQGTRLTVV.

This chain links TRBV6-5 with TRBJ1-2; 7 positions agree with TRBD1. Germline assignment: CDR1 MNHEY and CDR2 SVGAGI. The V segment lost 2 bases and the J segment 6 bases; nucleotides outside the gene matches: 12. This CDR3 is built from 16 residues. CDR3 residues: CASSYTNLRTGDGYTF. DNA for the CDR3: TGTGCCAGCAGTTACACCAACCTAAGGACAGGCGATGGCTACACCTTC.

The table lists this clone with a count of one. The genes are TRBV18 and TRBJ2-5; D remains ambiguous. V was clipped by 0 bases and J by 2 bases, with 7 bases between them. The CDR3 sequence is 14 residues long. Germline-derived CDR1 and CDR2 are KGHSH and LQKENI. The CDR3 DNA reads TGTGCCAGCTCACCACCGCGGCAGCAAGAGACCCAGTACTTC. It encodes CASSPPRQQETQYF.

J is TRBJ2-5 and V is TRBV7-2; 7 positions match TRBD1. Germline V CDR1 and CDR2: SGHTA, FQGNSA. This CDR3 comprises 15 residues. J was trimmed by 1 base and V by 5 bases; bases with no gene match: 7. This chain's CDR3 is CASSNRGRVQETQYF. For the CDR3, the DNA is TGTGCCAGCAGCAACAGGGGCCGTGTCCAAGAGACCCAGTACTTC.

The chain links TRBV6-1 to TRBJ1-2; 7 bases agree with TRBD1. This CDR3 contains 18 residues. V was clipped by 2 bases and J by 8 bases; unmatched bases: 20. Germline V gene sequence: CDR1 MNHNS, CDR2 SASEGT. The CDR3: CASSELIKKKQGRTGYTF. Written as DNA, the CDR3 is TGTGCCAGCAGTGAACTTATTAAGAAGAAACAGGGGCGGACAGGCTACACCTTC.

The genes are TRBV18 and TRBJ1-2; D is possibly TRBD1 (6 bases). Germline assignment: CDR1 KGHSH and CDR2 LQKENI. This CDR3 region has 13 residues. The ends were cut back, 5 bases at V and 2 bases at J, with 9 bases in the middle. The chain's CDR3 is CASSGGQNYGYTF. In nucleotides, the CDR3 is TGTGCCAGCTCAGGGGGACAAAACTATGGCTACACCTTC.

The rearrangement uses TRBV5-1 and TRBJ1-6, with TRBD1 matching 11 bases. Germline CDR1 reads SGHRS; CDR2 reads YFSETQ. CDR3 size: 15 residues. With V trimmed by 4 bases and J by 9 bases, 6 bases remained unmatched. The CDR3 DNA follows: TGCGCCAGCAGCCCTGGACAGGGGGCATTTTCACCCCTCCACTTT. Amino acids: CASSPGQGAFSPLHF.

V and J are TRBV18 and TRBJ1-1, with a weak D call TRBD1 (6 bases). V lost 2 bases, J lost 7 bases, and 11 bases lay in between. This CDR3 has 13 residues. Germline CDR1 KGHSH, CDR2 LQKENI. CDR3 coding DNA: TGTGCCAGCTCACCATCAGGGGTCTTTGAAGCTTTCTTT. This encodes CASSPSGVFEAFF.

V gene TRBV20-1 combines with J gene TRBJ1-5; D is unclear. CDR1 DFQATT and CDR2 SNEGSKA come from the germline V gene (reference sequence). This CDR3 comprises 10 residues. Between the trimmed V and J ends, which lost 1 base and 14 bases, there was a span of 9 bases. In DNA form, the CDR3 reads TGCAGTGCTAGAGCCCCAGAAAAGCATTTT. It translates to CSARAPEKHF.